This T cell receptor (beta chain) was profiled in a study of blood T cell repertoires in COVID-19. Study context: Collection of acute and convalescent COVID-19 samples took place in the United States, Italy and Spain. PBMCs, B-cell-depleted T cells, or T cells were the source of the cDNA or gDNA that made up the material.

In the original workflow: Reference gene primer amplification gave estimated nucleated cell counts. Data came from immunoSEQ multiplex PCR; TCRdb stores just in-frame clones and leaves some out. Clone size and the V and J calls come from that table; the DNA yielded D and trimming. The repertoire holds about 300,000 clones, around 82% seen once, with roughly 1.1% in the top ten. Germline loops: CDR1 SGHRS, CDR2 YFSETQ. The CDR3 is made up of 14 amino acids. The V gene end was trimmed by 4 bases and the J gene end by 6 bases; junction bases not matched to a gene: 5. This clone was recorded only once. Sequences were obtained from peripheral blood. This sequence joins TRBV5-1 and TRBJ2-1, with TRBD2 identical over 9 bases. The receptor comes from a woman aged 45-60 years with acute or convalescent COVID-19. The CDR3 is CASSTQLAGNEQFF. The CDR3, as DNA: TGCGCCAGCAGCACACAACTAGCGGGCAATGAGCAGTTCTTC.